Shown below are 16 T cell receptor beta chains from a single sample sequenced in a study of blood T cells in healthy people across ages. A second 7 to 11 cycle PCR used barcoded and J-beta primers. TCRdb re-called the 5' RACE reads through MiXCR, storing one row per CDR3 protein. Of 850,000 to 1,100,000 distinct CDR3 sequences listed, 35% to 40% are singletons. Material for sequencing was blood. The source is a man younger than 35 in good health.

V gene TRBV2 combines with J gene TRBJ1-1; 7 positions match TRBD1. Germline trimming cut 10 bases from V and 6 bases from J; bases unmatched to any gene: 11. The CDR3 covers 13 residues. Germline V gene lookup returns CDR1 SNHLY and CDR2 FYNNEI. Here the CDR3 reads CATRGLGVSEAFF. The DNA for the CDR3 is TGTGCCACGAGGGGGCTTGGTGTTTCTGAAGCTTTCTTT.

This clonotype has more than one count but fewer than ten. The chain is built from TRBV21-1 and TRBJ1-2; TRBD1, the D gene given by the table, was not confirmed from the DNA. TRBV21-1 is a listed pseudogene. The CDR3 is made up of 20 amino acids. Here the CDR3 DNA reads TGTGCCAGCAGCAAAGAAGTCAAAGGCAGGGGCTCCGATCCTGACTATGGCTACACCTTC. The encoded protein is CASSKEVKGRGSDPDYGYTF.

This rearrangement joins TRBV6-2 or TRBV6-3 to TRBJ2-7, with 10 bases fitting TRBD1. The CDR3 consists of 13 residues. Germline lookup yields CDR1 MNHEY and CDR2 SVGEGT. Trimming removed 5 bases from V and 6 bases from J; junction bases left unmatched: 4. This chain's CDR3 is CASSTDRGREQYF. The CDR3 nucleotides are TGTGCCAGCAGTACAGACAGGGGGCGCGAGCAGTACTTC.

This clonotype is a singleton in its sample. A read error may account for a junction end that differs from germline. This chain connects TRBV27 to TRBJ1-1, with a weak D call TRBD1 (5 bases). The CDR3 extends over 14 amino acids. The germline V gene has CDR1 MNHEY and CDR2 SMNVEV (reference sequence). CDR3 in amino acids: CASSLSGVNTEPFF. The DNA of the CDR3 is TGTGCCAGCAGTTTATCGGGGGTGAACACTGAACCTTTCTTT.

This chain uses TRBV10-3 with TRBJ1-1; possible D gene TRBD1, 6 bases. CDR1 is ENHRY and CDR2 is SYGVKD in the germline V gene. This CDR3 is built from 15 residues. V was trimmed by 7 bases and J by 1 base, leaving 16 bases between them. CDR3 nucleotides: TGTGCCATCACTACGGGGGCCGAGGGGAACACTGAAGCTTTCTTT. Translated, it gives CAITTGAEGNTEAFF.

The chain joins TRBV5-6 to TRBJ2-7, with no clear D. The CDR3 runs to 15 residues. V gave up 5 bases and J gave up 2 bases, with 17 bases separating them. Germline V CDR1 and CDR2: SGHDT, YYEEEE. CDR3 sequence: CASRLRSSLPYEQYF. CDR3 coding DNA: TGTGCCAGCAGGCTCCGGAGCAGCTTACCCTACGAGCAGTACTTC.

This chain links TRBV3-1 with TRBJ1-4; the match to TRBD1 covers 7 bases. CDR1 and CDR2 from the germline V gene are LGHDT and YNNKEL (reference sequence). This CDR3 region has 15 residues. V lost 5 bases and J lost 4; bases outside the gene matches: 7. CDR3 coding DNA: TGTGCCAGCAGCAGCGCGGGACAGCTTAATGAAAAACTGTTTTTT. It specifies CASSSAGQLNEKLFF.

This clonotype was picked up one time. The chain is built from TRBV14 and TRBJ2-1, with 10 bases identical to TRBD1. The V segment lost 4 bases and the J segment 4 bases; nucleotides outside the gene matches: 10. The CDR3 runs 17 residues. Germline V gives CDR1 SGHDN, CDR2 FVKESK. The CDR3 coding sequence is TGTGCCAGCAGCCCCTACACCGGGACAGGGGCTTACAATGAGCAGTTCTTC. Its translation is CASSPYTGTGAYNEQFF.

The V call is TRBV11-2, the J call TRBJ2-1; D is perhaps TRBD1 or TRBD2 (5 bases each). Trimming shortened V by 7 bases and J by 4 bases, and 32 bases separated the two germline ends. The CDR3 runs 20 residues. CDR1 and CDR2 (germline): SGHAT, FQNNGV. DNA of the CDR3: TGTGCCAGCAACGACCCCCACGGGGCTCGGTCCCGTCTTTTATACAATGAGCAGTTCTTC. It specifies CASNDPHGARSRLLYNEQFF.

The chain has TRBV7-9 and TRBJ1-4; D unclear. Germline V gene data show CDR1 as SEHNR and CDR2 as FQNEAQ (reference sequence). This CDR3 region has 14 residues. V lost 4 bases to trimming and J lost 3 bases, with 9 bases between them. CDR3 protein: CASSSPEANEKLFF. The CDR3 DNA reads TGTGCCAGCAGCTCCCCGGAGGCTAATGAAAAACTGTTTTTT.

The count of this clonotype is one. This chain links TRBV7-2 with TRBJ2-7; no definite D call. The V end lost 5 bases, the J end lost 10 bases, and 18 bases lay between the germline ends. Looked up from germline, CDR1 is SGHTA and CDR2 is FQGNSA. The CDR3 covers 13 residues. DNA for the CDR3: TGTGCCAGCAGCAACCGGATCGGGTGGGCCCAGTACTTC. Amino acid sequence: CASSNRIGWAQYF.

This clonotype was observed a few times. The genes are TRBV7-2 and TRBJ2-3, with 7 bases matching TRBD1. Germline CDR1 is SGHTA and CDR2 is FQGNSA. There are 17 residues in the CDR3. After removal of 0 bases from V and 0 bases from J, the junction contained 6 bases not matched to a gene. The CDR3 spells CASSLAGTDPSTDTQYF. DNA for the CDR3: TGTGCCAGCAGCTTAGCCGGGACAGATCCTAGCACAGATACGCAGTATTTT.

The chain carries TRBV4-1 and TRBJ2-7, with D possibly being TRBD2 (5 bases). V was cut by 2 bases and J by 3 bases, with 11 bases left in between. This CDR3 spans 14 amino acids. CDR1 is MGHRA and CDR2 is YSYEKL in the germline V gene. The CDR3 loop is CASSQRRECYEQYF. CDR3 coding DNA: TGCGCCAGCAGCCAAAGAAGGGAGTGCTACGAGCAGTACTTC.

The J gene is TRBJ1-3, the V gene TRBV7-2; possibly TRBD1 for D (5 bases). CDR1 is SGHTA, CDR2 FQGNSA, per germline. The CDR3 is made up of 15 amino acids. Trimming took off 5 bases at V and 0 bases at J, with 11 bases between the two ends. The CDR3 loop is CASSPVGTSGNTIYF. In DNA, the CDR3 is TGTGCCAGCAGCCCGGTTGGGACCTCTGGAAACACCATATATTTT. Full variable domain (remainder filled in from reference TRBV7-2 and TRBJ1-3): GAGVSQSPSNKVTEKGKDVELRCDPISGHTALYWYRQSLGQGLEFLIYFQGNSAPDKSGLPSDRFSAERTGGSVSTLTIQRTQQEDSAVYLCASSPVGTSGNTIYFGEGSWLTVV.

The chain links TRBV6-5 to TRBJ1-6; 10 positions match TRBD1. The V gene end was trimmed by 11 bases and the J gene end by 6 bases; junction bases not matched to a gene: 7. Germline V gene sequence: CDR1 MNHEY, CDR2 SVGAGI. This CDR3 is 14 amino acids long. The CDR3 bases are TGTGCCCACCGGGACAGGGGTATTAATTCACCCCTCCACTTT. Its protein product is CAHRDRGINSPLHF.

The chain is built from TRBV3-1 and TRBJ1-1; D possibly corresponds to TRBD1 (5 bases). CDR1 is LGHDT, CDR2 YNNKEL, per germline (reference sequence). The CDR3 is made up of 17 amino acids. V lost 1 base to trimming and J lost 1 base, with 16 bases between them. The CDR3 DNA is TGTGCCAGCAGCCAAGGGGGGAATCACAGGAGGAACACTGAAGCTTTCTTT. Its translation: CASSQGGNHRRNTEAFF.